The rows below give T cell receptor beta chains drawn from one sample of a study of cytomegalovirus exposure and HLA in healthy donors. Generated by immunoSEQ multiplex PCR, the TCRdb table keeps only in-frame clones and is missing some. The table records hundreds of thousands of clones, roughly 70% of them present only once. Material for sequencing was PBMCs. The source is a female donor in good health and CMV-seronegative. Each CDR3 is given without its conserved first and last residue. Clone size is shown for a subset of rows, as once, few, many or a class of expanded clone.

CDR3aa: ASSLSGTGSYEQY
v_gene: TRBV28
abundance: NA
j_gene: TRBJ2-7

CDR3aa: ASSIVSLPGYT
v_gene: TRBV19
abundance: NA
j_gene: TRBJ1-2

CDR3aa: ATRGLAENNEQF
v_gene: TRBV6-5
abundance: NA
j_gene: TRBJ2-1

CDR3aa: ASSLEGARDEQF
v_gene: TRBV28
abundance: NA
j_gene: TRBJ2-1

CDR3aa: ASSLGGRGQDEQF
v_gene: TRBV11-2
abundance: NA
j_gene: TRBJ2-1

CDR3aa: ASSSEGYTEAF
v_gene: TRBV5-1
abundance: NA
j_gene: TRBJ1-1

CDR3aa: ASSEVTGGEQY
v_gene: TRBV10-2
abundance: NA
j_gene: TRBJ2-7

CDR3aa: ASSQGRGGETAKNIQY
v_gene: TRBV4-2
abundance: NA
j_gene: TRBJ2-4

CDR3aa: ASSLQRLSSYNEQF
v_gene: TRBV5-4
abundance: NA
j_gene: TRBJ2-1

CDR3aa: ASLNQGVDNEQF
v_gene: TRBV19
abundance: few
j_gene: TRBJ2-1

CDR3aa: ASSLGQGFYGYT
v_gene: TRBV7-9
abundance: NA
j_gene: TRBJ1-2

CDR3aa: ASKGAFFGPQH
v_gene: TRBV6-5
abundance: NA
j_gene: TRBJ1-5

CDR3aa: ASSLPGQGNEKLF
v_gene: TRBV28
abundance: once
j_gene: TRBJ1-4

CDR3aa: ASSRVAGELF
v_gene: TRBV11-2
abundance: few
j_gene: TRBJ2-2

CDR3aa: ASSQPGLAVDEQF
v_gene: TRBV4-1
abundance: many
j_gene: TRBJ2-1

CDR3aa: ASSLRGPEGTQY
v_gene: TRBV11-2
abundance: NA
j_gene: TRBJ2-5

CDR3aa: ASSLVQGNGVQF
v_gene: TRBV7-7
abundance: NA
j_gene: TRBJ2-1

CDR3aa: ASVTGGIGEKLF
v_gene: TRBV28
abundance: NA
j_gene: TRBJ1-4

CDR3aa: ASSPPLAKGETQY
v_gene: TRBV18
abundance: few
j_gene: TRBJ2-5

CDR3aa: ATYTSGSITGELF
v_gene: TRBV10-3
abundance: NA
j_gene: TRBJ2-2

CDR3aa: ASSPRLAGGQETQY
v_gene: TRBV21-1
abundance: NA
j_gene: TRBJ2-5

CDR3aa: AISGQREGSYEQY
v_gene: TRBV10-3
abundance: NA
j_gene: NA

CDR3aa: ASSLGLVNTGELF
v_gene: TRBV5-1
abundance: NA
j_gene: TRBJ2-2

CDR3aa: ASSFGLAGNTGELF
v_gene: TRBV5-4
abundance: NA
j_gene: TRBJ2-2

CDR3aa: ASSPRQSTGELF
v_gene: TRBV18
abundance: NA
j_gene: TRBJ2-2

CDR3aa: ASSLGVSGYYEQY
v_gene: TRBV11-2
abundance: NA
j_gene: TRBJ2-7

CDR3aa: ASRDRAKEKLF
v_gene: TRBV6-6
abundance: NA
j_gene: TRBJ1-4

CDR3aa: ASTDGGLAGNNEQF
v_gene: TRBV19
abundance: NA
j_gene: TRBJ2-1

CDR3aa: ASSGGVRVSLNEQF
v_gene: TRBV5-6
abundance: NA
j_gene: TRBJ2-1

CDR3aa: ATSGRWDSSGRYEQY
v_gene: TRBV15
abundance: few
j_gene: TRBJ2-7

CDR3aa: SGQGTINEKLF
v_gene: TRBV7-9
abundance: NA
j_gene: TRBJ1-4

CDR3aa: ASSFGTAEQETQY
v_gene: TRBV5-1
abundance: NA
j_gene: TRBJ2-5

CDR3aa: ASSYEGSGSRNEQF
v_gene: TRBV6-5
abundance: NA
j_gene: TRBJ2-1

CDR3aa: ASSLYSAGLDEQF
v_gene: TRBV7-3
abundance: NA
j_gene: TRBJ2-1

CDR3aa: ASSPGSYEQY
v_gene: TRBV7-9
abundance: NA
j_gene: TRBJ2-7

CDR3aa: ASSEMAALNTEAF
v_gene: TRBV6-1
abundance: few
j_gene: TRBJ1-1

CDR3aa: ASSEMLYYSETQY
v_gene: TRBV25-1
abundance: NA
j_gene: TRBJ2-5

CDR3aa: ASSSRTSGRRGETQY
v_gene: TRBV12-1
abundance: few
j_gene: TRBJ2-5

CDR3aa: ASSPGQGGDTQY
v_gene: TRBV7-9
abundance: NA
j_gene: TRBJ2-3

CDR3aa: ASSGGSFNNSPLH
v_gene: TRBV6-1
abundance: NA
j_gene: TRBJ1-6

CDR3aa: ASSVYLASEQF
v_gene: TRBV7-8
abundance: NA
j_gene: TRBJ2-1